Each of the 2 T cell receptor beta chains below was sequenced from the same sample in a study of control samples from healthy donors and cancer patients. Generated by immunoSEQ multiplex PCR, the TCRdb table keeps only in-frame clones and is missing some. The sample lists 40,000 to 55,000 clones; around nine tenths were seen once. The sample consisted of PBMCs. The receptors derive from a middle-aged man with colorectal cancer.

The chain employs TRBV5-6 and TRBJ1-3; D perhaps matches TRBD1 (6 bases). Trimming stripped 3 bases from V and 4 bases from J, with 11 bases between. Germline CDR1 reads SGHDT; CDR2 reads YYEEEE. The CDR3 runs 14 residues. The CDR3 sequence: CASSWGDIGNTIYF. The CDR3, as DNA: TGTGCCAGCAGCTGGGGGGACATAGGAAACACCATATATTTT.

The chain couples TRBV5-6 to TRBJ2-5, with D unclear. There are 11 residues in the CDR3. Trimming removed 2 bases from V and 5 bases from J, with 4 bases in between. The germline V gene encodes CDR1 SGHDT and CDR2 YYEEEE. CDR3 in DNA: TGTGCCAGCAGCTTATTGGAGACCCAGTACTTC. This sequence encodes CASSLLETQYF.